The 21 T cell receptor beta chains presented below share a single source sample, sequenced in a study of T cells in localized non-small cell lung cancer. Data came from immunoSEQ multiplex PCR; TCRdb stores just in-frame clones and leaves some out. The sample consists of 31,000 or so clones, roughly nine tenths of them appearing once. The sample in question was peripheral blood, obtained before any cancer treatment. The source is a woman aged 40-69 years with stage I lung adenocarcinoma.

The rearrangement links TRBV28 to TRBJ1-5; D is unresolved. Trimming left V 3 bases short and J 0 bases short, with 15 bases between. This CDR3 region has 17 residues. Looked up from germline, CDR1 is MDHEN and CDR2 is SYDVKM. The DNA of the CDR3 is TGTGCCAGCAGTTTCGAGGGCAGCAGATATAGCAATCAGCCCCAGCATTTT. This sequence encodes CASSFEGSRYSNQPQHF.

CDR3 region: CASSPAGTGGEYEQYF. Written as DNA, the CDR3 is TGTGCCAGCAGCCCCGCAGGGACAGGGGGCGAGTACGAGCAGTACTTC. The chain employs TRBV7-9 and TRBJ2-7, with 12 bases lining up with TRBD1. Per germline, CDR1 SEHNR and CDR2 FQNEAQ (reference sequence). V dropped 5 bases and J dropped 4; count of bases not matched to a gene: 9. CDR3 length: 16 residues.

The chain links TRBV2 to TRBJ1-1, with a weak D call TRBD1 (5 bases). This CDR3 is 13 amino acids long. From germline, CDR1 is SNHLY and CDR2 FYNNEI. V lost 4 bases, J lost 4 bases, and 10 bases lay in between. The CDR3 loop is CASSAGWGTEAFF. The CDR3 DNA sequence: TGTGCCAGCAGTGCAGGGTGGGGCACTGAAGCTTTCTTT.

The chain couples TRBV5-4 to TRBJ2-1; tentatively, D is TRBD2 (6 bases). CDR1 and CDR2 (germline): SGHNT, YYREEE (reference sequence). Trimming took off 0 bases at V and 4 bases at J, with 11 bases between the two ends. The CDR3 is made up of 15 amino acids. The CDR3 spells CASSLVASDYNEQFF. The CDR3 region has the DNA TGTGCCAGCAGCTTGGTGGCTAGCGATTACAATGAGCAGTTCTTC.

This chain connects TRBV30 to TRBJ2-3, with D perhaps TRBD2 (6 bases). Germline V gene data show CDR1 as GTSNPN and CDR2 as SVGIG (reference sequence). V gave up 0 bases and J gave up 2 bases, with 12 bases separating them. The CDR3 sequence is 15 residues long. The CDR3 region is CAWSVRRAFTDTQYF. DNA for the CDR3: TGTGCCTGGAGTGTACGGAGGGCGTTCACAGATACGCAGTATTTT.

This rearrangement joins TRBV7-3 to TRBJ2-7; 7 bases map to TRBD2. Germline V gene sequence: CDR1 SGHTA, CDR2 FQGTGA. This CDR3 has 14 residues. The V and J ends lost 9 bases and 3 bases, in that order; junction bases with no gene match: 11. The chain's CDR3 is CASTPGGGYYEQYF. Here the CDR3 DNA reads TGTGCCAGTACCCCAGGCGGGGGATACTACGAGCAGTACTTC.

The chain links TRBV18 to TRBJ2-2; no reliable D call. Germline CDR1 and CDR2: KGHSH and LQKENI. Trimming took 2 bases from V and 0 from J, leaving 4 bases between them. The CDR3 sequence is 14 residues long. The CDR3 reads CASSPFPNTGELFF. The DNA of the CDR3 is TGTGCCAGCTCACCATTTCCGAACACCGGGGAGCTGTTTTTT.

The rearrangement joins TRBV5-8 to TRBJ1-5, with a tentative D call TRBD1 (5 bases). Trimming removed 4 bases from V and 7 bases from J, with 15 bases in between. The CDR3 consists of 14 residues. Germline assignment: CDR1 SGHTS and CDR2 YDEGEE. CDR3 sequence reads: CASSDGWGFQPQHF. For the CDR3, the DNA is TGTGCCAGCAGCGACGGGTGGGGGTTCCAGCCCCAGCATTTT.

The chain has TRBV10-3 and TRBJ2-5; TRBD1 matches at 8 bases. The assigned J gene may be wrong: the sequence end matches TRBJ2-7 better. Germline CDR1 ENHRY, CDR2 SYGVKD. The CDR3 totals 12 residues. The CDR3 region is CAMGQASYEQYF. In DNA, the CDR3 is TGTGCCATGGGACAGGCCTCCTACGAGCAGTACTTC.

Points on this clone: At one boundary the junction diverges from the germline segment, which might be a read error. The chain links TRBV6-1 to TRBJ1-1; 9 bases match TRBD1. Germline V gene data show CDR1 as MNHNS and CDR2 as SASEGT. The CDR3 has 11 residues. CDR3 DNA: TGTGCCAGCAGCCACGGGACAGGGATGCCTTTT. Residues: CASSHGTGMPF.

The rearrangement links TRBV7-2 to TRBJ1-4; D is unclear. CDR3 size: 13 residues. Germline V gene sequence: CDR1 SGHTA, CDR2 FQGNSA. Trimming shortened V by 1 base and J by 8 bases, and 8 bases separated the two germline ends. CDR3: CASSLDRSEKLFF. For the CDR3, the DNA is TGTGCCAGCAGCTTAGACCGGAGCGAAAAACTGTTTTTT.

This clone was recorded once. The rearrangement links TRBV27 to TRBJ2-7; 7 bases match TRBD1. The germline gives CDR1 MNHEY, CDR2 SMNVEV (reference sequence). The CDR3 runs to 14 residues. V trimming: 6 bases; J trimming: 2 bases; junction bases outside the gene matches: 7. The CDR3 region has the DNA TGTGCCAGCAGGACGCAGGGGGTGCCCTACGAGCAGTACTTC. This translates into CASRTQGVPYEQYF.

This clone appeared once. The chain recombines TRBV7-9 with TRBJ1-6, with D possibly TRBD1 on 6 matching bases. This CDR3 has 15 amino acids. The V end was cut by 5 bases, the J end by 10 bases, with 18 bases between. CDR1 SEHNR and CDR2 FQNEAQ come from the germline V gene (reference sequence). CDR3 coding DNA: TGTGCCAGCAGCAAGCAAGGGGGAAACGACTCACCCCTCCACTTT. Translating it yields CASSKQGGNDSPLHF.

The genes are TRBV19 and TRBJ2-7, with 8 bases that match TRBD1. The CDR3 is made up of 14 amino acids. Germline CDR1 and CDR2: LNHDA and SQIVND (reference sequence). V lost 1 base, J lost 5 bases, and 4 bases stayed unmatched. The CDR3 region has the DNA TGTGCCAGTAGTATAGGGACAGGGATCGACGAGCAGTACTTC. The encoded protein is CASSIGTGIDEQYF.

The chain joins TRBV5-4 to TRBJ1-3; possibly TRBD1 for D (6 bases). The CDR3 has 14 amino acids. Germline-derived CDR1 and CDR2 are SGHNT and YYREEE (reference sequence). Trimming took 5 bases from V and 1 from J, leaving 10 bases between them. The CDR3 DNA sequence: TGTGCCAGCAGTGTACAGGGATCTGGAAACACCATATATTTT. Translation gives CASSVQGSGNTIYF.

CDR3 amino acids: CASSYQGATEAFF. The DNA of the CDR3 is TGTGCCAGCAGTTACCAGGGGGCCACTGAAGCTTTCTTT. The chain carries TRBV28 and TRBJ1-1; 8 bases match TRBD1. V lost 4 bases to trimming and J lost 4 bases; unmatched junction nucleotides: 2. Per germline, CDR1 MDHEN and CDR2 SYDVKM. The CDR3 is made up of 13 amino acids.

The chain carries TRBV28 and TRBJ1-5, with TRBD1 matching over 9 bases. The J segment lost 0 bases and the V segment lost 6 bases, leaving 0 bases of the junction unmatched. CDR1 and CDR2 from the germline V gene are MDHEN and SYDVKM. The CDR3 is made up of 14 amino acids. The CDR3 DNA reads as TGTGCCAGCAGGGGACAGGGTAGCAATCAGCCCCAGCATTTT. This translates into CASRGQGSNQPQHF.

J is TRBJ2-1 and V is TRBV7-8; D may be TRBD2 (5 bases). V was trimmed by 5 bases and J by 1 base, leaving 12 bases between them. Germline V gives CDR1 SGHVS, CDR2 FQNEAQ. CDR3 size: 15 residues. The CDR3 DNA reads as TGTGCCAGCAGCCCCGCTGAGGGTTCCTACAATGAGCAGTTCTTC. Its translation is CASSPAEGSYNEQFF.

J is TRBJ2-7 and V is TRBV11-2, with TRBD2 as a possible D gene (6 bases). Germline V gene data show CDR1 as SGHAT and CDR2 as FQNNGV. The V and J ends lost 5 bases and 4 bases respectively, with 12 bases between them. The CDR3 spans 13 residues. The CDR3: CASSQDYRYEQYF. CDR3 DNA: TGTGCCAGCAGCCAGGACTACCGTTACGAGCAGTACTTC.

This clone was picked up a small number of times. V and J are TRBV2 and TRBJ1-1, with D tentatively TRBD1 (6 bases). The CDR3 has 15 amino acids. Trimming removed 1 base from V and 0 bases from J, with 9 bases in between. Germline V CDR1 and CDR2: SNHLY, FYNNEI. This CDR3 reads CASSEGTGMNTEAFF. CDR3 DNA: TGTGCCAGCAGTGAAGGTACAGGGATGAACACTGAAGCTTTCTTT.

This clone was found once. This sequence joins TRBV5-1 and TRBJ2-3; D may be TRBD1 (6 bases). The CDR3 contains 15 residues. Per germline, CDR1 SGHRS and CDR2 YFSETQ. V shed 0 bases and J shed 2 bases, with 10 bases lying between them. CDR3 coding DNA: TGCGCCAGCAGCTTGGAAGACAGGATCACAGATACGCAGTATTTT. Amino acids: CASSLEDRITDTQYF.